This T cell receptor (beta chain) was observed in a study of blood T cell repertoires in COVID-19. Across the study: Material from acute and convalescent COVID-19 was sourced from the United States, Italy and Spain. In each case, the material was cDNA or gDNA derived from T cells, B-cell-depleted T cells, or PBMCs.

In the authors' methods: Researchers report that nucleated cell counts were estimated from reference gene primer amplification. Produced via immunoSEQ multiplex PCR; TCRdb's table is partial and in-frame only. That table is the source of V, J and clone size, and D and trimming were worked out from the DNA. The sample carries 150,000 to 200,000 clones, roughly 89% recorded once. This CDR3 has 15 amino acids. Germline assignment: CDR1 SGHTA and CDR2 FQGTGA. Trimming stripped 3 bases from V and 0 bases from J, with 9 bases between. This sequence joins TRBV7-3 and TRBJ2-1; possibly TRBD2 for D (6 bases). Sequencing input: peripheral blood. This receptor was identified in a man aged 18 to 30 with active or convalescent COVID-19. The CDR3 bases are TGTGCCAGCAGCTTTGCGGGGAACTCCTACAATGAGCAGTTCTTC. Protein: CASSFAGNSYNEQFF.